This TCR beta chain appears in the sequencing data of a study of blood T cell repertoires in COVID-19. This clone appeared a single time. Looked up from germline, CDR1 is SGHRS and CDR2 is YFSETQ. This CDR3 has 17 residues. Losses at the gene ends were 0 bases for V and 2 bases for J; bases not matched to a gene: 2. Those who participated ranged in age from about 18 to 89 years and resided in approximately 23 US areas. Clones were read by immunoSEQ multiplex PCR, and TCRdb kept only the in-frame ones, dropping some. Among roughly 180,000 clones, 81% were seen once, and the ten largest hold approximately 5.6%.

The V and J genes are TRBV5-1 and TRBJ2-5; TRBD2 aligns across 15 bases. Sequenced sample: PBMCs or T cells enriched from blood (not recorded which). The clonotype comes from a woman aged 40-49 years with acute COVID-19. In DNA form, the CDR3 reads TGCGCCAGCAGCTTGGCCGGACTAGCGGGAGGGCAAGAGACCCAGTACTTC. Translated, it gives CASSLAGLAGGQETQYF.